This passage covers 18 T cell receptor beta chains from one sample sequenced in a study of blood T cell repertoires in COVID-19. Method: immunoSEQ multiplex PCR; TCRdb's copy keeps in-frame clones and lacks some. This table holds 200,000 to 250,000 clones, 75% to 85% found once. Sample: peripheral blood. All receptors derive from a human donor in a cohort sampled during active COVID-19.

The chain combines TRBV28 with TRBJ1-5, with 8 bases fitting TRBD1. V dropped 5 bases and J dropped 2; count of bases not matched to a gene: 8. There are 16 residues in the CDR3. CDR1 and CDR2 (germline): MDHEN, SYDVKM. CDR3 nucleotide sequence: TGTGCCAGCAGTCCTCATCAGGGGGCGGGCAATCAGCCCCAGCATTTT. Protein sequence: CASSPHQGAGNQPQHF. Full variable domain (outside the CDR3, taken from reference TRBV28 and TRBJ1-5): DVKVTQSSRYLVKRTGEKVFLECVQDMDHENMFWYRQDPGLGLRLIYFSYDVKMKEKGDIPEGYSVSREKKERFSLILESASTNQTSMYLCASSPHQGAGNQPQHFGDGTRLSIL.

This rearrangement joins TRBV7-9 to TRBJ2-1, with TRBD1 matching 9 bases. The germline V gene encodes CDR1 SEHNR and CDR2 FQNEAQ (reference sequence). This CDR3 is built from 14 residues. With V trimmed by 5 bases and J by 5 bases, 4 bases remained unmatched. The CDR3 protein is CASSPGTGNNEQFF. The CDR3 coding sequence is TGTGCCAGCAGCCCCGGGACAGGGAACAATGAGCAGTTCTTC.

This clone was seen just once. V usage is TRBV5-1 and J usage is TRBJ2-7; no reliable D call. There are 12 residues in the CDR3. V was cut by 0 bases and J by 4 bases, with 5 bases left in between. Germline V CDR1 and CDR2: SGHRS, YFSETQ. The CDR3 DNA is TGCGCCAGCAGCTTGGCGAGTTACGAGCAGTACTTC. This codes for CASSLASYEQYF.

This clone was observed at least ten times. The genes are TRBV29-1 and TRBJ1-4; D is unclear. Germline V lookup: CDR1 SQVTM, CDR2 ANQGSEA. The V end was cut by 4 bases, the J end by 0 bases, with 12 bases between. CDR3 length equals 15 residues. CDR3 bases: TGCAGCGTTGGTGAAACGAGTGCAACTAATGAAAAACTGTTTTTT. It codes for CSVGETSATNEKLFF.

This clone was seen just once. V and J are TRBV5-6 and TRBJ2-1; the match to TRBD2 covers 12 bases. V trimming: 3 bases; J trimming: 9 bases; junction bases outside the gene matches: 4. Germline loops: CDR1 SGHDT, CDR2 YYEEEE. CDR3 length: 14 residues. CDR3 amino acids: CASSSSGGAAEQFF. CDR3 bases: TGTGCCAGCAGCTCTAGCGGGGGGGCCGCTGAGCAGTTCTTC.

The gene calls are TRBV12-3 or TRBV12-4 and TRBJ1-2; D unclear. V was cut by 7 bases and J by 6 bases, with 9 bases left in between. The CDR3 is 11 residues long. The DNA for the CDR3 is TGTGCCAGCACCCGGAGCCATGGCTACACCTTC. It codes for CASTRSHGYTF.

The rearrangement links TRBV3-1 (or the pseudogene TRBV3-2) to TRBJ1-1; D call uncertain. V was trimmed by 1 base and J by 0 bases, leaving 3 bases between them. CDR3 length: 13 residues. Germline V lookup: CDR1 LGHDT, CDR2 YNNKEL (reference sequence). The CDR3 DNA follows: TGTGCCAGCAGCCAAGTCGTGAACACTGAAGCTTTCTTT. It codes for CASSQVVNTEAFF.

This clone was observed a single time. The chain is built from TRBV6-4 and TRBJ1-1, with 7 bases identical to TRBD1. J was trimmed by 8 bases and V by 6 bases; bases with no gene match: 6. This CDR3 comprises 12 residues. In germline, CDR1 is MRHNA, CDR2 SNTAGT. CDR3 loop: CASRPGTVEAFF. CDR3 bases: TGTGCCAGCAGACCGGGGACAGTCGAAGCTTTCTTT.

The V call is TRBV25-1, the J call TRBJ1-1, with D possibly being TRBD1 (6 bases). The germline V gene encodes CDR1 MGHDK and CDR2 SYGVNS. The CDR3 spans 15 residues. V lost 4 bases, J lost 0 bases, and 12 bases lay in between. CDR3 DNA sequence: TGTGCCAGCAGTGTCCCACAGGGTATGAACACTGAAGCTTTCTTT. Its protein is CASSVPQGMNTEAFF.

This chain links TRBV5-8 with TRBJ1-2; 10 bases line up with TRBD1. The V and J ends lost 4 bases and 5 bases, in that order; junction bases with no gene match: 8. Looked up from germline, CDR1 is SGHTS and CDR2 is YDEGEE. The CDR3 extends over 15 amino acids. The CDR3 protein is CASSPDRDRGYGYTF. The CDR3 DNA follows: TGTGCCAGCAGCCCGGACCGGGACAGGGGATATGGCTACACCTTC.

This chain links TRBV7-9 with TRBJ1-6; 8 bases agree with TRBD1. This CDR3 has 15 residues. V lost 1 base, J lost 8 bases, and 4 bases stayed unmatched. Per germline, CDR1 SEHNR and CDR2 FQNEAQ (reference sequence). CDR3 sequence (DNA): TGTGCCAGCAGCTTAGATTCAGGGGGCGATTCACCCCTCCACTTT. Its protein is CASSLDSGGDSPLHF.

The chain couples TRBV10-3 to TRBJ1-4; D gene unclear. CDR3 length equals 12 residues. V was shortened by 8 bases and J by 0 bases, with 4 bases between the two germline ends. Germline V CDR1 and CDR2: ENHRY, SYGVKD. CDR3 in amino acids: CAISSTNEKLFF. Here the CDR3 DNA reads TGTGCCATCTCCTCAACTAATGAAAAACTGTTTTTT.

The rearrangement joins TRBV28 to TRBJ1-4; D possibly corresponds to TRBD1 (5 bases). V lost 10 bases to trimming and J lost 8 bases, with 14 bases between them. This CDR3 spans 12 amino acids. Germline V gene lookup returns CDR1 MDHEN and CDR2 SYDVKM. The chain's CDR3 is CATAGGGEKLFF. CDR3 nucleotide sequence: TGTGCCACCGCGGGGGGAGGGGAAAAACTGTTTTTT.

The V gene is TRBV3-1 (or the pseudogene TRBV3-2), the J gene TRBJ1-2; 8 nucleotides match TRBD1. V trimming: 1 base; J trimming: 2 bases; junction bases outside the gene matches: 3. Germline V gene lookup returns CDR1 LGHDT and CDR2 YNNKEL (reference sequence). CDR3 length: 15 amino acids. CDR3 coding DNA: TGTGCCAGCAGCCAAGGGAACAGGGGGAACTATGGCTACACCTTC. This codes for CASSQGNRGNYGYTF.

The chain combines TRBV5-1 with TRBJ2-5; D is perhaps TRBD2 (6 bases). The V end lost 2 bases, the J end lost 5 bases, and 10 bases lay between the germline ends. Germline CDR1 and CDR2: SGHRS and YFSETQ. The length of the CDR3 is 13 residues. In nucleotides, the CDR3 is TGCGCCAGCAGCTTCGCGGGAAGGGAGACCCAGTACTTC. Amino acids: CASSFAGRETQYF. The full variable domain, completed using reference TRBV5-1 and TRBJ2-5, is KAGVTQTPRYLIKTRGQQVTLSCSPISGHRSVSWYQQTPGQGLQFLFEYFSETQRNKGNFPGRFSGRQFSNSRSEMNVSTLELGDSALYLCASSFAGRETQYFGPGTRLLVL.

V usage is TRBV15 and J usage is TRBJ2-7; D perhaps matches TRBD1 (5 bases). The CDR3 length is 15 residues. Germline V gene sequence: CDR1 LNHNV, CDR2 YYDKDF (reference sequence). V lost 1 base and J 2 bases, leaving 12 bases between the germline ends. CDR3 amino acids: CATSRGAGITYEQYF. CDR3 bases: TGTGCCACCAGCAGAGGGGCAGGGATTACCTACGAGCAGTACTTC.

This rearrangement joins TRBV19 to TRBJ2-1, with 11 bases matching TRBD2. CDR3 length: 15 amino acids. Germline-derived CDR1 and CDR2 are LNHDA and SQIVND (reference sequence). Germline trimming cut 6 bases from V and 7 bases from J; bases unmatched to any gene: 8. The CDR3: CASRPTSGRGNEQFF. The CDR3 DNA reads as TGTGCCAGTAGGCCCACTAGCGGGAGAGGGAATGAGCAGTTCTTC.

This clone showed up just once. V and J are TRBV15 and TRBJ2-2; D is unclear. From germline, CDR1 is LNHNV and CDR2 YYDKDF (reference sequence). The CDR3 length is 14 residues. V shed 0 bases and J shed 7 bases, with 9 bases lying between them. The CDR3 loop is CATSRDRGIGELFF. CDR3 DNA: TGTGCCACCAGCAGAGATCGAGGTATCGGGGAGCTGTTTTTT.